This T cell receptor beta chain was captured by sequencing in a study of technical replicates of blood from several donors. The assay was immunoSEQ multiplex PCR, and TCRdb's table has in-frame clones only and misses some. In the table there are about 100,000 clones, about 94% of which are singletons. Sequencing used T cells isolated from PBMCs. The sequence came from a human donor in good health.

The CDR3 DNA sequence: TGTGCCAGCAGCTCACGGGTTACAGATACGCAGTATTTT. Translation gives CASSSRVTDTQYF. The J gene is TRBJ2-3, the V gene TRBV7-9; D is unresolved. Trimming pared 4 bases from V and 3 bases from J, leaving 8 bases between. Looked up from germline, CDR1 is SEHNR and CDR2 is FQNEAQ (reference sequence). This CDR3 has 13 amino acids.